This entry describes one T cell receptor beta chain. The method was immunoSEQ multiplex PCR; TCRdb's version includes in-frame clones alone and lacks a portion of them. The table records around 60,000 clones, 84% of them present only once. The data belong to a study of blood T cell repertoires in COVID-19. The CDR3 consists of 11 residues. Germline V gives CDR1 SNHLY, CDR2 FYNNEI. The V gene lost 5 bases and the J gene lost 7 bases, with 8 bases spanning the gap. This sequence joins TRBV2 and TRBJ1-1, with D tentatively TRBD1 (6 bases). This TCR derives from a man aged 60-69 years with COVID-19, enrolled during active disease. Specimen: peripheral blood. In DNA, the CDR3 is TGTGCCAGCAGTATGGACAGTGAAGCTTTCTTT. Its translation: CASSMDSEAFF.